A selection of T cell receptor beta chains follows, all from one sample in a study of cytomegalovirus exposure and HLA in healthy donors. The method was immunoSEQ multiplex PCR; TCRdb's version includes in-frame clones alone and lacks a portion of them. The repertoire has fewer than 150,000 clones, over 75% of them found once; the top ten carry approximately 2.4%. The sequencing input was PBMCs. The receptors come from a male donor in good health and CMV-seronegative. Both conserved end residues are part of each CDR3. A D gene is named only where the DNA matches it firmly. Only part of the rows carry a size: once, few, many, or a class if the clone is expanded.

size: once
V: TRBV7-3
J: TRBJ2-2
D: TRBD2
DNA: TGTGCCAGCAGCCACACTAGCGGGGGTTACACCGGGGAGCTGTTTTTT
CDR3: CASSHTSGGYTGELFF

size: once
V: TRBV29-1
J: TRBJ2-1
D: -
DNA: TGCAGCGTTGAAGATCTTCGACAGTCCAATGAGCAGTTCTTC
CDR3: CSVEDLRQSNEQFF

size: -
V: TRBV19
J: TRBJ2-7
D: TRBD2
DNA: TGTGCCAGTAGTATAGATTCCGGGAGGGGGTACAACGAGCAGTACTTC
CDR3: CASSIDSGRGYNEQYF

size: -
V: TRBV4-2
J: TRBJ2-3
D: TRBD2
DNA: TGTGCCAGCAGTCCGAGCGGGAGTCAGGTAGATACGCAGTATTTT
CDR3: CASSPSGSQVDTQYF

size: -
V: TRBV4-1
J: TRBJ2-4
D: -
DNA: TGCGCCAGCAGCCAAGGTAGTCAGACAAAAAACATTCAGTACTTC
CDR3: CASSQGSQTKNIQYF

size: -
V: TRBV10-3
J: TRBJ1-5
D: TRBD1
DNA: TGTGCCATCAGTGATTCCGGGACAGGTCATCAGCCCCAGCATTTT
CDR3: CAISDSGTGHQPQHF

size: -
V: TRBV27
J: TRBJ2-1
D: TRBD2
DNA: TGTGCCAGCAGTTTATGCATCACGGGGACTAGGTGTGTCAATGAGCAGTTCTTC
CDR3: CASSLCITGTRCVNEQFF

size: -
V: TRBV9
J: TRBJ2-7
D: TRBD1
DNA: TGTGCCAGCAGCGTCGAACAGGGGGAACTACGGGAGCAGTACTTC
CDR3: CASSVEQGELREQYF

size: -
V: TRBV28
J: TRBJ1-4
D: -
DNA: TGTGCCAGCACTTCCGGGGAAAAACTGTTTTTT
CDR3: CASTSGEKLFF

size: -
V: TRBV13
J: TRBJ1-1
D: -
DNA: TGTGCCAGCAGCCTAGATGCAGGGGTTAACACTGAAGCTTTCTTT
CDR3: CASSLDAGVNTEAFF

size: -
V: TRBV10-1
J: TRBJ2-2
D: TRBD1
DNA: TGCGCCAGCAGTGAATCGGGGCAGGGGGCGCCCGGGGAGCTGTTTTTT
CDR3: CASSESGQGAPGELFF

size: -
V: TRBV4-3
J: TRBJ2-5
D: TRBD1
DNA: TGCGCCAGCAGCCAAGATCTGTGGTGGACAGGGAAAGAGACCCAGTACTTC
CDR3: CASSQDLWWTGKETQYF

size: -
V: TRBV30
J: TRBJ1-1
D: -
DNA: TGTGCCTGGAGTGTTAGGAGCGGTGGAGCTTTCTTT
CDR3: CAWSVRSGGAFF

size: -
V: TRBV5-5
J: TRBJ2-1
D: TRBD2
DNA: TGTGCCAGCAGCTGGGGACTAGCGGGAGGGCCCCTCTACAATGAGCAGTTCTTC
CDR3: CASSWGLAGGPLYNEQFF

size: -
V: TRBV5-7
J: TRBJ2-5
D: TRBD1
DNA: TGTGCCAGCAGCTCGGACAGGGGGGGACAAGAGACCCAGTACTTC
CDR3: CASSSDRGGQETQYF

size: -
V: TRBV27
J: TRBJ2-7
D: TRBD2
DNA: TGTGCCAGCAGTTTAGGGACTAGTACCTACGAGCAGTACTTC
CDR3: CASSLGTSTYEQYF

size: -
V: TRBV7-3
J: TRBJ2-1
D: TRBD2
DNA: TGTGCCAGCAGCCTAGCGGGAGACTCCTACAATGAGCAGTTCTTC
CDR3: CASSLAGDSYNEQFF

size: -
V: TRBV27
J: TRBJ1-1
D: -
DNA: TGTGCCAGCAGTTCCGGGGGGGGCAACACTGAAGCTTTCTTT
CDR3: CASSSGGGNTEAFF

size: -
V: TRBV29-1
J: TRBJ1-2
D: -
DNA: TGCAGCGTCACCCCTCGGTTGAATAACTATGGCTACACCTTC
CDR3: CSVTPRLNNYGYTF

size: -
V: TRBV25-1
J: TRBJ2-7
D: -
DNA: TGTGCCAGCAGTGAATATGTAGCGGAACCCTACGAGCAGTACTTC
CDR3: CASSEYVAEPYEQYF

size: -
V: TRBV4-1
J: TRBJ2-2
D: -
DNA: TGCGCCAGCAGCCAACCCAGACTAGTTATGTCCGGGGAGCTGTTTTTT
CDR3: CASSQPRLVMSGELFF

size: -
V: TRBV6-5
J: TRBJ2-1
D: TRBD2
DNA: TGTGCCAGCAGTTCGGGACTACCAAACAGCAATGAGCAGTTCTTC
CDR3: CASSSGLPNSNEQFF

size: -
V: TRBV10-1
J: TRBJ2-1
D: TRBD2
DNA: TGCGCCAGCTTCGTCTGGGACTACAGTGAGCAGTTCTTC
CDR3: CASFVWDYSEQFF

size: -
V: TRBV7-8
J: TRBJ1-4
D: -
DNA: TGTGCCAGCAGCTTAGGAGGTCGCCCGGCCTTCGAAAAACTGTTTTTT
CDR3: CASSLGGRPAFEKLFF

size: -
V: TRBV11-2
J: TRBJ2-3
D: -
DNA: TGTGCCAGCAGCCGCGTATCTCTTACGCAGTATTTT
CDR3: CASSRVSLTQYF

size: few
V: TRBV7-8
J: TRBJ2-1
D: -
DNA: TGTGCCAGCAGCTTTACGGGTTGGTCTCCGTTCTTC
CDR3: CASSFTGWSPFF

size: -
V: TRBV29-1
J: TRBJ2-7
D: -
DNA: TGCAGCGTGACACCATATGGGGGCTATGCATCCTACGAGCAGTACTTC
CDR3: CSVTPYGGYASYEQYF

size: -
V: TRBV10-3
J: TRBJ2-7
D: -
DNA: TGTGCCATCAGCAGTTCAGGGGTAGCCTACGAGCAGTACTTC
CDR3: CAISSSGVAYEQYF

size: once
V: TRBV4-1
J: TRBJ2-2
D: -
DNA: TGCGCCAGCAGCGGGGCTTCCGGGGAGCTGTTTTTT
CDR3: CASSGASGELFF

size: -
V: TRBV5-6
J: TRBJ2-7
D: TRBD2
DNA: TGTGCCAGCAGCTTGGAGGGAGGGATCGAGCAGTACTTC
CDR3: CASSLEGGIEQYF

size: -
V: TRBV11-2
J: TRBJ1-4
D: TRBD1
DNA: TGTGCCAGCAGCTTGTGGGGGACAGTTAATGAAAAACTGTTTTTT
CDR3: CASSLWGTVNEKLFF

size: once
V: TRBV29-1
J: TRBJ2-7
D: TRBD1
DNA: TGCAGCGTTGGCCATCCGGGACAGAACTACGAGCAGTACTTC
CDR3: CSVGHPGQNYEQYF

size: -
V: TRBV30
J: TRBJ1-4
D: -
DNA: TGTGCCTGGAGTGTAAGGGGGGGAGAAAAACTGTTTTTT
CDR3: CAWSVRGGEKLFF

size: -
V: TRBV29-1
J: TRBJ2-1
D: -
DNA: TGCAGCGCCCGCGGGACGGGAGAGACCTACAATGAGCAGTTCTTC
CDR3: CSARGTGETYNEQFF

size: -
V: TRBV5-4
J: TRBJ2-5
D: TRBD2
DNA: TGTGCCAGCAGCCCTCCGGCGGGAGGGCCGGATGAGACCCAGTACTTC
CDR3: CASSPPAGGPDETQYF

size: -
V: TRBV7-6
J: TRBJ2-7
D: -
DNA: TGTGCCAGCAGCTCCGGGACTTACTACGAGCAGTACTTC
CDR3: CASSSGTYYEQYF

size: -
V: TRBV5-1
J: TRBJ2-5
D: -
DNA: TGCGCCAGCAGCTCTGGGGGGGCCGTCGGGACCCAGTACTTC
CDR3: CASSSGGAVGTQYF

size: -
V: TRBV4-3
J: TRBJ1-4
D: TRBD1
DNA: TGCGCCAGCAGCCAGCGGGACAGGGGTAATGAAAAACTGTTTTTT
CDR3: CASSQRDRGNEKLFF

size: -
V: TRBV7-9
J: TRBJ1-4
D: TRBD1
DNA: TGTGCCAGCAGCACCCGGACAGGGTGGAGCGAAAAACTGTTTTTT
CDR3: CASSTRTGWSEKLFF